The 10 T cell receptor beta chains below come from one sample, sequenced in a study of T cell clonality in common variable immunodeficiency. The data were produced by immunoSEQ multiplex PCR, yet TCRdb's version contains in-frame clones alone and is incomplete. The sample presents tens of thousands of clones, none singletons. The sequenced sample was peripheral blood mononuclear cells. The source of these receptors is a person aged 18 to 70 in good health.

At least ten counts were recorded for this clone. With the read ending 3 residues before the CDR3 end, the germline J gene is used to fill in that end. V and J are TRBV20-1 and TRBJ1-5; 7 nucleotides align to TRBD1. CDR1 and CDR2 (germline): DFQATT, SNEGSKA (reference sequence). The CDR3 is 13 residues long. J lost 6 bases, V lost 3 bases, and 5 bases had no gene match. The CDR3 bases that were read are TGCAGTGCTAGCAGGGCAGGGGGTCAGCCC. It is translated as CSASRAGGQP. The full-length CDR3 reads as CSASRAGGQPQHF.

With respect to this clone: The read gets to within 3 residues of the CDR3 end, and the germline J gene fills in the rest. The V and J genes are TRBV7-8 and TRBJ1-4; 9 positions match TRBD1. Germline CDR1 is SGHVS and CDR2 is FQNEAQ. This CDR3 spans 16 amino acids. Losses at the gene ends were 5 bases for V and 5 bases for J; bases not matched to a gene: 9. CDR3 sequence: CASSEGDRGLNEKLFF. The part of the CDR3 DNA that was read is TGTGCCAGCAGCGAAGGAGACAGGGGGTTGAATGAAAAA.

This clone was observed at least ten times. The read finishes 3 residues shy of the CDR3 end, and the germline J gene is used to complete it. The chain couples TRBV13 to TRBJ2-5; 9 bases map to TRBD1. V lost 5 bases to trimming and J lost 5 bases; unmatched junction nucleotides: 6. CDR1 PRHDT and CDR2 FYEKMQ come from the germline V gene (reference sequence). This CDR3 has 14 amino acids. The covered CDR3 bases are TGTGCCAGCAGCCCGGGGACAGGGAGGGAGACC. Encoded protein: CASSPGTGRET. The entire CDR3 sequence reads CASSPGTGRETQYF.

Many counts were recorded for this clone. The read finishes 3 residues shy of the CDR3 end, and the germline J gene is used to complete it. This chain uses TRBV20-1 with TRBJ1-1, with D perhaps TRBD1 (5 bases). Per germline, CDR1 DFQATT and CDR2 SNEGSKA (reference sequence). The CDR3 totals 12 residues. The DNA read from the CDR3 is TGCAGTGCAACGGGACTTACTTCTCGA. Encoded protein: CSATGLTSR. The full CDR3 is CSATGLTSRAFF.

Ten or more counts support this clone. The read terminates 3 residues before the CDR3 end, so the remaining end is supplied by the germline J gene. The V call is TRBV10-3, the J call TRBJ2-2, with TRBD2 identical over 7 bases. After removal of 7 bases from V and 1 base from J, the junction contained 15 bases not matched to a gene. Germline V CDR1 and CDR2: ENHRY, SYGVKD. The CDR3 is 18 residues long. CDR3: CAITSSGERGLNTGELFF. The DNA read from the CDR3 is TGTGCCATCACGTCTAGCGGAGAGAGGGGACTGAACACCGGGGAG.

This clone was observed many times. The CDR3 is cut off 3 residues early in the read; its end comes from the germline J gene. This sequence joins TRBV7-2 and TRBJ2-1; tentative D call: TRBD2 (6 bases). Germline values: CDR1 SGHTA, CDR2 FQGNSA. The CDR3 has 13 residues. V was pared by 1 base and J by 9 bases, with 10 bases between. The CDR3 region is CASSLEEEGEQFF. The sequenced part of the CDR3 DNA is TGTGCCAGCAGCTTAGAAGAGGAGGGTGAG.

This clone was seen many times. The CDR3 goes on 3 residues after the read ends, and that part is filled in from the germline J gene. V is TRBV20-1 and J is TRBJ2-5; D is uncertain. CDR1 DFQATT and CDR2 SNEGSKA come from the germline V gene (reference sequence). The CDR3 is 10 amino acids. V gave up 5 bases and J gave up 4 bases, with 5 bases separating them. This CDR3 reads CSAEAETQYF. CDR3 bases read: TGCAGTGCTGAGGCAGAGACC.

This clone appeared many times. The sequence runs out 3 residues before the end of the CDR3; the remainder is reconstructed from the germline J gene. J is TRBJ2-3 and V is TRBV19, with 13 bases lining up with TRBD2. From germline, CDR1 is LNHDA and CDR2 SQIVND (reference sequence). The V segment lost 4 bases and the J segment 3 bases; nucleotides outside the gene matches: 4. The CDR3 runs 16 residues. The CDR3 spells CASSKLAGGKTDTQYF. The sequenced CDR3 bases are TGTGCCAGTAGTAAACTAGCGGGAGGGAAGACAGATACG.

This clone showed up many times. The read ends 3 residues early relative to the CDR3; the germline J gene fills the gap. The chain carries TRBV18 and TRBJ1-2; D may be TRBD1 (6 bases). Trimming took 4 bases from V and 4 from J, leaving 16 bases between them. The germline CDR1 and CDR2 sequences are KGHSH and LQKENI. The CDR3 is made up of 15 amino acids. CDR3 protein: CASSRQGRGGYGYTF. CDR3 DNA, as far as it was read: TGTGCCAGCTCACGACAAGGCAGGGGTGGCTATGGC.

This clone was detected ten times or more. The sequence runs out 3 residues before the end of the CDR3; the remainder is reconstructed from the germline J gene. The genes are TRBV12-3 or TRBV12-4 and TRBJ2-7; TRBD2 agrees at 10 bases. V trimming: 1 base; J trimming: 3 bases; junction bases outside the gene matches: 6. CDR3 size: 16 residues. The CDR3 reads CASSLVLAGSLYEQYF. The covered CDR3 bases are TGTGCCAGCAGTTTAGTACTAGCGGGATCCCTCTACGAG.